Presented here are 3 T cell receptor beta chains from one specimen sequenced in a study of vaccination and CD4 T cells after COVID-19. An Oncomine TCR Beta short-read assay was used to sequence the DNA from cultured CD4+ T cells. One entry per CDR3 protein results from TCRdb running MiXCR on the PCR reads. This sample has 8,000 to 10,000 distinct CDR3 sequences, with under 60% found just once. Treatment defined: 10-day PBMC culture with coronavirus spike peptide pools or control peptides (ViraFEST assay). No antigens are known for them. Material: CD4+ T cells from blood, cultured in vitro. The receptor source for this set is a human donor who had recovered from COVID-19.

The chain employs TRBV7-8 and TRBJ1-1; no clear D. The ends were cut back, 3 bases at V and 2 bases at J, with 7 bases in the middle. Per germline, CDR1 SGHVS and CDR2 FQNEAQ. The CDR3 runs to 13 residues. The chain's CDR3 is CASSFGINTEAFF. The CDR3 DNA reads as TGTGCCAGCAGCTTCGGGATCAACACTGAAGCTTTCTTT.

This clonotype has just a few counts. The V and J genes are TRBV20-1 and TRBJ1-6, with 7 positions matching TRBD1. CDR3 length: 14 amino acids. Looked up from germline, CDR1 is DFQATT and CDR2 is SNEGSKA (reference sequence). V lost 4 bases and J lost 14; bases outside the gene matches: 14. CDR3 nucleotide sequence: TGCAGTGCTACCGACAGGGTCCCCGTGGGCACCCTCCACTTT. This codes for CSATDRVPVGTLHF.

V usage is TRBV5-1 and J usage is TRBJ1-1; tentatively, D is TRBD1 (6 bases). The germline gives CDR1 SGHRS, CDR2 YFSETQ. The CDR3 runs to 15 residues. The germline V and J ends were trimmed by 4 bases and 8 bases, with 21 bases remaining between them. The chain's CDR3 is CASSPRQVQFSEAFF. In nucleotides, the CDR3 is TGCGCCAGCAGCCCTCGACAGGTACAGTTTTCGGAAGCTTTCTTT.